This passage covers 16 T cell receptor beta chains from one sample sequenced in a study of cytomegalovirus exposure and HLA in healthy donors. Method: immunoSEQ multiplex PCR; TCRdb's copy keeps in-frame clones and lacks some. The sample contains roughly 120,000 clones, approximately 91% of which appear only once. The source material was PBMCs. The origin of the receptors is a man aged 18-30 years in good health and CMV-seropositive.

The chain links TRBV27 to TRBJ1-6, with D uncertain. The CDR3 runs to 16 residues. Looked up from germline, CDR1 is MNHEY and CDR2 is SMNVEV (reference sequence). Between the trimmed V and J ends, which lost 7 bases and 0 bases, there was a span of 13 bases. This chain's CDR3 is CASTLKALSYNSPLHF. Written as DNA, the CDR3 is TGTGCCAGCACCCTAAAAGCGCTCTCCTATAATTCACCCCTCCACTTT.

CDR3 region: CASSQDLTSGGYNEQFF. The CDR3 DNA reads TGTGCCAGCAGCCAAGACTTGACTAGCGGGGGTTACAATGAGCAGTTCTTC. This chain joins TRBV4-2 and TRBJ2-1, with 12 bases lining up with TRBD2. The germline CDR1 and CDR2 sequences are LGHNA and YNFKEQ. The CDR3 consists of 17 residues. V shed 0 bases and J 4 bases; nucleotides not matched to a gene: 4.

The V and J genes are TRBV6-4 and TRBJ1-6, with D maybe TRBD1 (5 bases). CDR1 MRHNA and CDR2 SNTAGT come from the germline V gene. CDR3 length: 15 amino acids. The V and J ends lost 2 bases and 9 bases respectively, with 14 bases between them. Here the CDR3 DNA reads TGTGCCAGCAGTGACACGGCCGGGGGAGGTTCACCCCTCCACTTT. It translates to CASSDTAGGGSPLHF.

CDR3 sequence: CASSLEERASSYNEQFF. The CDR3 DNA reads TGTGCCAGCAGCTTGGAGGAGCGGGCCAGCTCCTACAATGAGCAGTTCTTC. The chain uses TRBV5-6 and TRBJ2-1; D might be TRBD2 (6 bases). Germline V gives CDR1 SGHDT, CDR2 YYEEEE. V shed 0 bases and J shed 0 bases, with 13 bases lying between them. The CDR3 runs to 17 residues.

The rearrangement joins TRBV7-8 to TRBJ2-4, with 16 bases matching TRBD2. The CDR3 consists of 18 residues. Germline CDR1 and CDR2: SGHVS and FQNEAQ. The junction had 3 bases not matched to a gene; V was cut back by 4 bases and J by 0 bases. The CDR3 loop reads CASSSGLAGGLAKNIQYF. Written as DNA, the CDR3 is TGTGCCAGCAGCTCGGGACTAGCGGGGGGGCTAGCCAAAAACATTCAGTACTTC.

The V and J genes are TRBV11-2 and TRBJ2-1, with 8 bases identical to TRBD2. The J segment lost 13 bases and the V segment lost 5 bases, leaving 10 bases of the junction unmatched. CDR1 and CDR2 (germline): SGHAT, FQNNGV. The CDR3 is 13 residues long. The CDR3 is CASSPNTGGPQFF. The CDR3, as DNA: TGTGCCAGCAGCCCCAACACGGGGGGGCCTCAGTTCTTC.

The V call is TRBV27, the J call TRBJ2-2, with D unclear. The V end lost 4 bases, the J end lost 6 bases, and 12 bases lay between the germline ends. CDR3 length: 14 amino acids. Germline values: CDR1 MNHEY, CDR2 SMNVEV (reference sequence). The CDR3, as DNA: TGTGCCAGCAGTTACACAGTAGAACCCGGGGAGCTGTTTTTT. It specifies CASSYTVEPGELFF.

The chain carries TRBV27 and TRBJ1-1, with 9 positions matching TRBD1. Germline V gene lookup returns CDR1 MNHEY and CDR2 SMNVEV (reference sequence). This CDR3 region has 16 residues. Trimming removed 5 bases from V and 1 base from J; junction bases left unmatched: 8. The CDR3 protein is CASSTTDRGANTEAFF. CDR3 nucleotides: TGTGCCAGCAGTACCACAGACAGGGGGGCGAACACTGAAGCTTTCTTT.

The chain has TRBV9 and TRBJ2-2; D unclear. Per germline, CDR1 SGDLS and CDR2 YYNGEE. The V gene lost 0 bases and the J gene lost 0 bases, with 3 bases spanning the gap. This CDR3 region has 14 residues. CDR3 loop: CASSVVSNTGELFF. The CDR3 DNA reads TGTGCCAGCAGCGTAGTCTCGAACACCGGGGAGCTGTTTTTT.

The chain carries TRBV7-6 and TRBJ2-1, with 10 bases aligning to TRBD1. V was pared by 5 bases and J by 0 bases, with 16 bases of the junction left unmatched. CDR1 and CDR2 from the germline V gene are SGHVS and FNYEAQ. This CDR3 spans 20 amino acids. CDR3 residues: CASSPRRGQGHLSSYNEQFF. CDR3 bases: TGTGCCAGCAGCCCACGAAGGGGACAGGGGCACCTCAGCTCCTACAATGAGCAGTTCTTC.

The rearrangement links TRBV28 to TRBJ2-3; 10 positions agree with TRBD1. With 7 bases clipped from V and 5 bases from J, the junction kept 6 bases outside the gene matches. Germline-derived CDR1 and CDR2 are MDHEN and SYDVKM. The CDR3 covers 14 residues. The CDR3 coding sequence is TGTGCCAGCACTCCAGGGACAGGGGTAGATACGCAGTATTTT. This translates into CASTPGTGVDTQYF.

J is TRBJ2-5 and V is TRBV5-1, with a weak D call TRBD1 (6 bases). The CDR3 covers 16 residues. Per germline, CDR1 SGHRS and CDR2 YFSETQ. The germline V and J ends were trimmed by 4 bases and 5 bases, with 21 bases remaining between them. CDR3 sequence reads: CASSPPRGRGSETQYF. CDR3 DNA sequence: TGCGCCAGCAGCCCTCCCCGGGGCAGGGGATCGGAGACCCAGTACTTC.

The chain links TRBV5-6 to TRBJ2-7; 10 positions agree with TRBD1. The CDR3 contains 13 residues. The germline V gene has CDR1 SGHDT and CDR2 YYEEEE. V gave up 3 bases and J gave up 6 bases; unmatched junction bases: 3. CDR3 region: CASSSTGGFEQYF. The CDR3, as DNA: TGTGCCAGCAGCTCGACAGGGGGCTTCGAGCAGTACTTC.

This chain joins TRBV11-2 and TRBJ1-5, with D unclear. The CDR3 sequence is 14 residues long. Trimming took 6 bases from V and 6 from J, leaving 15 bases between them. Germline V gene lookup returns CDR1 SGHAT and CDR2 FQNNGV. The CDR3 sequence is CASSGAGNRQPQHF. CDR3 DNA: TGTGCCAGCAGTGGAGCGGGTAACCGTCAGCCCCAGCATTTT.

The chain combines TRBV4-2 with TRBJ1-4; weak D call: TRBD1 (6 bases). The CDR3 is 14 residues long. CDR1 is LGHNA and CDR2 is YNFKEQ in the germline V gene. Trimming took off 4 bases at V and 2 bases at J, with 8 bases between the two ends. For the CDR3, the DNA is TGTGCCAGCAGCCGAGGACAGACTAATGAAAAACTGTTTTTT. Its translation: CASSRGQTNEKLFF.

In its sample, this clone was seen once. The rearrangement links TRBV27 to TRBJ1-2; a weak D match, TRBD1 (6 bases). This CDR3 region has 12 residues. Per germline, CDR1 MNHEY and CDR2 SMNVEV (reference sequence). Trimming shortened V by 4 bases and J by 6 bases, and 9 bases separated the two germline ends. CDR3 in amino acids: CASSSGADGYTF. Here the CDR3 DNA reads TGTGCCAGCAGTTCAGGGGCGGATGGCTACACCTTC.